The TCR beta chain under discussion was sequenced for a study of cytomegalovirus exposure and HLA in healthy donors (dated by TCRdb to the late 2010s). Broadly, across the study: An earlier analysis of approximately 600 of the donors reported roughly 270 Gb of sequence data and more than 90 million unique TCR beta sequences from some 180 million T cells. A later analysis re-analyzed previously published TCR beta repertoires from roughly 630 donors and added high-resolution HLA genotyping to study TCR occurrence patterns. An earlier analysis of several hundred of the donors applied high-throughput TCR beta sequencing to assess whether each TCR beta V gene segment acted as functional or pseudogenic. Rather than drawing on any new phenotypic data, the later analysis identified candidate immune exposures from TCR beta sequences and the way those sequences occurred across donors. An early release that covered some 630 HLA-typed donors contained approximately 300 gigabases of sequencing data and tens of millions of unique TCR sequences. The genetic ancestry cluster associated with self-reported Caucasian donors included about 84% of the approximately 410 genotyped donors. Besides the first cohort of approximately 670 subjects, a separate validation cohort made up of roughly 120 different subjects was used. HLA typing covered class I and class II loci at four-digit resolution. To predict cytomegalovirus infection status, the study combined high-throughput TCR immunosequencing, statistical association of individual TCRs with disease status, and machine learning. Donor age, sex, ethnicity and CMV serostatus were compiled alongside the repertoire data. Several DR-DQ haplotypes were treated as single units for association and clustering because of strong linkage in the cohort. Genome-wide SNP genotypes for about 65% of the roughly 670 donors were used in a later genetic analysis, which treated that subset as a discovery cohort. Across about 380 genotyped donors of the cohort, an average of about 220,000 unique TCR beta nucleotide sequences per donor were sequenced, and about a sixth of those sequences were non-productive. The aim of the study was to test whether cataloging public T cell receptors could identify signatures of past pathogen exposure. Using immunosequencing, the study profiled T cell repertoires from 550 to 750 subjects and related those repertoires to cytomegalovirus serostatus. The number of typed donors differed by locus: roughly 629-640 for A, B, C, DRB1 and DQB1; some 500 for DQA1; approximately 600 for DPA1; and around 470 for DPB1. Every repertoire in the discovery cohort had been generated on one and the same sequencing platform.

Findings and caveats that apply to the study as a whole: A further reported finding was that TCR beta sequences accurately predicted the HLA-A and HLA-B alleles for most subjects in the first cohort. Several of the top co-occurrence clusters appeared to be linked to parvovirus B19, influenza, CMV and Epstein-Barr virus, according to a later analysis. Because the 87-base-pair reads could not distinguish some IMGT-functional V segments, including TRBV6-2 and TRBV6-3, those segments were excluded. In the study, about 150 TCR beta chains were listed as associated with cytomegalovirus. Linkage disequilibrium might explain the correlated functional status among segregating V segments, but an unknown experimental factor could not be excluded. In a later genetic analysis, a missense DCLRE1C variant was associated with V-gene and J-gene trimming of TCR beta chains, and the association was replicated in an independent cohort. In a later analysis, HLA-associated TCR beta chains were found to be more clonally expanded and to have lower generation probabilities than equally common non-associated chains. In a later genetic analysis, fewer N-insertions in productive TCRs were reported among donors in an Asian-associated ancestry cluster than the roughly 710-donor mean. Because HLA typing was missing for some donors at each locus, association tests included only the typed subset. A later analysis found that TCR association rates varied across HLA loci, with DRB1 alleles showing the most associated TCRs and HLA-C alleles the fewest. Around 16 rarely observed V segments, including chromosome 9 orphons, were excluded from the earlier analysis of approximately 500 of the donors because counts were too low. It was suggested by the authors that the approach could potentially be generalized to other disease states and immunological phenotypes. A cluster of highly shared sequence variants was judged likely to be a technical artifact of the sequencing pipeline. The classifier was reported to diagnose cytomegalovirus status with high specificity and sensitivity in both the original and validation cohorts. Only TCR beta chains were sequenced in this cohort, and the absence of alpha or paired-chain data limited detectable features. A later analysis associated about 17,000 TCR beta sequences with specific HLA alleles at a false discovery rate of 0.05. An earlier analysis of roughly 570 of the donors showed that most TCR beta V segments appeared in productive rearrangements either about 87% or about 30% of the time, which broadly matched IMGT annotations. The presence/absence analyses assumed that sequencing depth was roughly uniform across donors, and that assumption may not be true. A few of the identified cytomegalovirus-associated TCR beta chains were confirmed in vitro to be specific for cytomegalovirus antigens. According to a later analysis, most CMV-associated TCR beta chains appeared to be HLA-restricted, and the HLA associations seemed to be driven largely by CMV exposure. Most TCR sequences were seen in very few donors, while some public TCRs were found in many individuals. CMV serostatus was the only immune exposure information available for the cohort. Strong co-occurrence of HLA alleles, especially DR and DQ, made assigning TCR associations to individual alleles difficult.

The CDR3 runs 14 amino acids, cysteine and phenylalanine included. Of all the DNA, just the CDR3 is kept, 42 bases in frame from base 1. Taken from the germline V gene (reference sequence), the CDR1 and CDR2 loops are LNHDA and SQIVND. V drops 2 bases and J drops 3 bases, leaving 5 bases in between. Receptor amplification or capture employed the immunoSEQ multiplex PCR assay. For the multiplex PCR, a mixture combining 60 forward primers for TCR Vbeta segments and 13 reverse primers for TCR Jbeta segments was used. The CDR3 region of rearranged TCR beta genes was amplified from genomic DNA by a multiplex PCR assay. The Illumina HiSeq System was used to sequence the amplified TCR beta libraries as 87-base-pair reads. The study's own analysis went as follows. A later analysis counted about 82 million unique TCR beta chains across the 550 to 800 repertoires, and approximately 11 million of these chains were shared by at least two donors. To remove PCR and sequencing errors, raw reads were error-corrected and collapsed into unique sequences using a nearest-neighbor algorithm that merged closely related sequences. V, D and J gene segments were assigned by aligning CDR3 sequences to IMGT reference sequences. Each retained sequence needed at least a six-nucleotide match to both a V gene segment and a J gene segment. A rearrangement was called productive if the CDR3 had no stop codons and remained in frame with V and J, and every other rearrangement was called non-productive. Following IMGT convention, CDR3 was defined as the stretch from the second conserved V-encoded cysteine to the conserved J-encoded phenylalanine. The earlier analysis of some 600 of the donors excluded sequences that lacked an unambiguous match to a single V gene segment. In an earlier analysis of 587 of the donors, V segments were called functional above 56.7% productive rearrangements and were called segregating when the between-donor standard deviation exceeded 5%. A statistical classification framework was built to diagnose cytomegalovirus status from the catalog of TCR beta chain sequences. In a later analysis, TCR nucleotide sequences were compared against IMGT/GENE-DB human TR gene sequences so that V and J genes could be assigned. Using the TCRdist pipeline, a later analysis assigned CDR3 sequences along with most-parsimonious VDJ recombination scenarios. In a later analysis, every TCR beta chain was defined by the combination of its CDR3 amino acid sequence and its V-gene family, and reads without a unique V-gene family were dropped. A later analysis removed over 500 highly shared, low-generation-probability nucleotide sequences to deal with suspected cross-contamination and a sequencing artifact. In a later analysis, a clonal expansion index was calculated for each public chain from normalized within-repertoire ranks of inferred template counts. A later analysis computed generation probabilities with a VDJ recombination model fitted to out-of-frame rearrangements, and checked the results against IGoR. A later analysis scored TCR-TCR, TCR-HLA and TCR-CMV co-occurrence with hypergeometric tests, applying a repertoire-size bias correction to TCR pairs. To estimate false discovery rates, a later analysis permuted the HLA or CMV assignments 20 times. In a later analysis, co-occurring TCRs were grouped with DBSCAN, and TCRdist sequence similarity was added when clustering was performed within HLA-allele-positive subsets. For co-occurrence clustering, repertoires with fewer than 30,000 or more than 120,000 public chains were excluded, along with five or six repertoires with anomalous nucleotide sharing. What TCRdb holds here is the immuneACCESS table cut down to in-frame rearrangements. Part of the clones is not present; checked against another copy, under half of the missing clones reflect an unresolved V gene, and the others are unexplained. Clone size and the V and J calls come from that table; the DNA yielded D and trimming. This sample has about 120,000 clones in its table, and around 70% of those were observed once. The ten most abundant clones make up around 1.5% of the sample.

Turning to this clone: The clone's antigen remains unknown. Per-base qualities were not stored, and no clone one base away is much larger.

The cohort comprised some 730 healthy bone marrow donors. At the time of sampling, every cohort member was nominally healthy, though immune exposures that went unrecorded were likely present. The donor was CMV seronegative and was included in the group of approximately 350 seronegative cohort members. Every donor gave a peripheral blood sample, and the peripheral blood mononuclear cells from that sample were used for TCR beta sequencing. Genomic DNA was extracted from the blood cell samples with the Qiagen DNeasy Blood Extraction Kit. The rearranged segments are TRBV19 and TRBJ2-6, with an unclear D gene assignment. The sequence derives from a woman between 18 and 30 years old in good health and CMV-seronegative. Specimen: PBMCs. The CDR3 is CASSITSGANVLTF. The DNA sequence is given as TGTGCCAGTAGTATAACGAGTGGGGCCAACGTCCTGACTTTC.